This TCR beta chain was identified during a study of cytomegalovirus exposure and HLA in healthy donors. Notes on the study in general: Associated with cytomegalovirus, according to the listing, were some 180 TCR beta chains. Sequencing artifact likely explains a cluster of highly shared sequence variants.

The germline gives CDR1 SGHNT, CDR2 YYREEE (reference sequence). Trimming cost V 4 bases and J 4 bases; bases outside gene matches: 9. This CDR3 is built from 15 residues. PCR employed 60 Vbeta and 13 Jbeta primers. The assay was immunoSEQ multiplex PCR, and TCRdb's table has in-frame clones only and misses some. The table records around 190,000 clones, roughly 83% of them present only once. A note on this clone: Its target is not known.

The chain recombines TRBV5-4 with TRBJ2-7, with 9 bases aligning to TRBD2. The sequencing sample was made of PBMCs. The receptor was isolated from a woman aged 50 to 65 in good health and CMV-seronegative. The CDR3 protein is CASSAGTSPGYEQYF. The CDR3, as DNA: TGTGCCAGCAGCGCTGGGACTAGCCCAGGGTACGAGCAGTACTTC.